The T cell receptor (beta chain) under discussion was sequenced for a study of blood T cell repertoires in COVID-19. Assay: immunoSEQ multiplex PCR; the TCRdb copy retains only in-frame clones and omits some. In the table there are around 250,000 clones, around 87% of which are singletons. CDR3 length equals 15 residues. Deletions cut 0 bases from V and 1 base from J, with 7 bases between. From germline, CDR1 is SQVTM and CDR2 ANQGSEA. This chain uses TRBV29-1 with TRBJ2-6; maybe TRBD2 (5 bases). The source is a man younger than 35 with active or convalescent COVID-19. The sequenced sample was peripheral blood. The CDR3 protein is CSVEDWTSGANVLTF. The DNA for the CDR3 is TGCAGCGTTGAAGATTGGACTTCTGGGGCCAACGTCCTGACTTTC.